Listed below are T cell receptor beta chains from one sample, sequenced in a study of blood T cell repertoires in COVID-19. TCRdb's table, derived via immunoSEQ multiplex PCR, lists solely in-frame clones and lacks some. This repertoire shows approximately 270,000 clones, 70% to 85% found once; its top ten account for 0.87%. The sequenced sample consisted of peripheral blood. The receptors derive from a human donor with COVID-19, enrolled during active disease. The donor label of this sample is uncertain. Both conserved end residues are part of each CDR3. A D gene is named only where the DNA matches it firmly. The size of a clone is reported for some rows only, either as once, few or many, or as a class for expanded clones.

>TRBD1|TRBJ1-1|.|TRBV7-6
CASSFRQGGVVGTEAFF
TGTGCCAGCAGCTTTCGACAGGGTGGGGTCGTGGGCACTGAAGCTTTCTTT
>.|TRBJ1-2|.|TRBV7-9
CASSSPEGVGYTF
TGTGCCAGCAGCTCCCCCGAGGGGGTAGGCTACACCTTC
>TRBD1|TRBJ1-3|.|TRBV11-1
CASRTTGAGNTIYF
TGTGCCAGCAGGACGACAGGGGCTGGAAACACCATATATTTT
>.|TRBJ1-1|.|TRBV11-2
CASSFKVSDTEAFF
TGTGCCAGCAGCTTTAAAGTCAGTGACACTGAAGCTTTCTTT
>TRBD1|TRBJ2-5|.|TRBV11-2
CASSVQNTGAETQYF
TGTGCCAGCAGCGTACAAAACACAGGGGCAGAGACCCAGTACTTC
>.|TRBJ1-2|.|TRBV7-2
CASSLGGDLNYGYTF
TGTGCCAGCAGCCTCGGGGGGGACCTCAACTATGGCTACACCTTC
>TRBD1|TRBJ1-2|.|TRBV2
CASSLTGVSTF
TGTGCCAGCAGTCTAACAGGGGTTTCGACCTTC
>TRBD1|TRBJ2-1|.|TRBV28
CASRSSPGQYNEQFF
TGTGCCAGCAGATCTTCCCCGGGACAGTACAATGAGCAGTTCTTC
>.|TRBJ1-5|.|TRBV4-1
CASSYRQASNQPQHF
TGCGCCAGCAGCTACAGACAGGCTAGCAATCAGCCCCAGCATTTT
>TRBD2|TRBJ2-3|.|TRBV3-1/TRBV3-2
CASSQRGPGGPDTQYF
TGTGCCAGCAGCCAAAGAGGCCCGGGAGGGCCAGATACGCAGTATTTT
>.|TRBJ1-5|.|TRBV4-2
CASSQDRVSGNQPQHF
TGTGCCAGCAGCCAAGATCGGGTTAGCGGCAATCAGCCCCAGCATTTT
>TRBD1|TRBJ1-2|.|TRBV7-9
CASSLTGLDYGYTF
TGTGCCAGCAGCTTGACAGGGTTAGACTATGGCTACACCTTC
>TRBD1|TRBJ2-5|many|TRBV19
CASSIGDGQGETQYF
TGTGCCAGTAGCATCGGCGATGGACAGGGGGAGACCCAGTACTTC
>TRBD2|TRBJ2-1|.|TRBV6-1
CASSEGTLGGNNEQFF
TGTGCCAGCAGTGAAGGGACCCTCGGGGGGAACAATGAGCAGTTCTTC
>.|TRBJ1-1|.|TRBV5-3
CARRLDTQNTEAFF
TGTGCCAGACGTTTGGACACACAGAACACTGAAGCTTTCTTT
>.|TRBJ1-5|.|TRBV7-3
CASSQDGNQPQHF
TGTGCCAGCAGCCAAGACGGGAATCAGCCCCAGCATTTT
>TRBD2|TRBJ2-3|.|TRBV9
CASRALAGHADTQYF
TGTGCCAGCAGGGCACTAGCGGGACATGCAGATACGCAGTATTTT
>.|TRBJ2-7|.|TRBV7-3
CASTQVDRVEQYF
TGTGCCAGTACCCAGGTTGACCGAGTAGAGCAGTACTTC
>.|TRBJ1-1|.|TRBV3-1/TRBV3-2
CASRAGLQGEAFF
TGTGCCAGCAGGGCCGGACTTCAAGGTGAAGCTTTCTTT
>.|TRBJ2-6|.|TRBV28
CASSFSPGFGANVLTF
TGTGCCAGCAGTTTTTCCCCAGGGTTCGGGGCCAACGTCCTGACTTTC
>TRBD1|TRBJ2-3|many|TRBV2
CASSKSTGQGVDTQYF
TGTGCCAGCAGTAAATCTACGGGACAGGGAGTGGATACGCAGTATTTT
>.|TRBJ2-5|.|TRBV7-2
CASSGTGQQETQYF
TGTGCCAGCAGCGGAACTGGACAGCAAGAGACCCAGTACTTC
>TRBD2|TRBJ2-2|.|TRBV6-5
CASSSWTSGNTGELFF
TGTGCCAGCAGTTCGTGGACTAGCGGAAACACCGGGGAGCTGTTTTTT
>TRBD1|TRBJ1-1|once|TRBV7-2
CASSFAGGINTEAFF
TGTGCCAGCAGCTTTGCAGGGGGGATCAACACTGAAGCTTTCTTT
>.|TRBJ1-4|.|TRBV5-6
CASSLVNGGEKLFF
TGTGCCAGCAGCTTGGTGAACGGAGGTGAAAAACTGTTTTTT
>TRBD1|TRBJ2-5|.|TRBV10-3
CAVGRDRGTGETQYF
TGTGCCGTCGGGCGGGACAGGGGGACCGGCGAGACCCAGTACTTC
>TRBD1|TRBJ2-2|.|TRBV10-1
CASIPGQTNTGELFF
TGCGCCAGCATCCCGGGACAGACGAACACCGGGGAGCTGTTTTTT
>TRBD1|TRBJ2-5|.|TRBV6-5
CASSYPGGAETQYF
TGTGCCAGCAGTTACCCAGGGGGCGCAGAGACCCAGTACTTC
>.|TRBJ2-7|.|TRBV11-2
CASSFGNGDIYEQYF
TGTGCCAGCAGCTTCGGCAACGGGGACATCTACGAGCAGTACTTC
>.|TRBJ1-6|once|TRBV6-5
CASRFRGSPLHF
TGTGCCAGCCGATTTCGGGGTTCACCCCTCCACTTT
>.|TRBJ1-5|.|TRBV30
CAWSSGLPSNQPQHF
TGTGCCTGGAGTTCGGGATTACCTAGCAATCAGCCCCAGCATTTT
>.|TRBJ1-5|.|TRBV7-2
CASSLRWRSNQPQHF
TGTGCCAGCAGCCTGCGATGGAGGAGCAATCAGCCCCAGCATTTT
>TRBD1|TRBJ2-7|.|TRBV28
CASRRQTGNEQYF
TGTGCCAGCAGGCGACAGACAGGGAACGAGCAGTACTTC
>.|TRBJ1-1|few|TRBV11-3
CASSSTRGRDEAFF
TGTGCCAGCAGCTCGACTAGGGGGAGGGATGAAGCTTTCTTT
>.|TRBJ1-5|.|TRBV28
CASSLTGTSNQPQHF
TGTGCCAGCAGCCTAACTGGGACATCCAATCAGCCCCAGCATTTT
>TRBD2|TRBJ2-3|once|TRBV7-3
CASSSGLAGGSRADTQYF
TGTGCCAGCAGCTCAGGACTAGCGGGAGGGAGTCGTGCAGATACGCAGTATTTT
>.|TRBJ1-3|.|TRBV7-2
CASSRGYYSGNTIYF
TGTGCCAGTTCAAGGGGATACTACTCTGGAAACACCATATATTTT
>TRBD2|TRBJ2-1|.|TRBV6-8
CASSNYPSGRVHEQFF
TGTGCCAGCAGTAACTATCCTAGCGGGAGGGTTCATGAGCAGTTCTTC
>TRBD2|TRBJ2-3|.|TRBV7-9
CASSPWEGSLDTQYF
TGTGCCAGCAGCCCATGGGAGGGATCTCTAGATACGCAGTATTTT
>TRBD2|TRBJ2-3|.|TRBV6-1
CASSGPPSGFAPSTDTQYF
TGTGCCAGCAGTGGTCCTCCTAGCGGGTTTGCCCCTAGCACAGATACGCAGTATTTT
>TRBD1|TRBJ1-2|.|TRBV30
CAWSVQGARGYTF
TGTGCCTGGAGTGTACAGGGGGCGCGTGGCTACACCTTC
>TRBD2|TRBJ2-7|.|TRBV19
CASSIRAGGYYEQYF
TGTGCCAGTAGTATAAGAGCGGGAGGTTACTACGAGCAGTACTTC
>TRBD2|TRBJ2-3|.|TRBV5-1
CASSSTFSGRGADTQYF
TGCGCCAGCAGCTCGACCTTTAGCGGGAGAGGGGCAGATACGCAGTATTTT
>.|TRBJ1-5|.|TRBV20-1
CSAGDKINQPQHF
TGCAGTGCTGGTGACAAAATCAATCAGCCCCAGCATTTT
>TRBD1|TRBJ1-1|.|TRBV7-3
CASSFTGGEFTEAFF
TGTGCCAGCAGCTTTACAGGGGGGGAGTTCACTGAAGCTTTCTTT
>TRBD2|TRBJ2-1|.|TRBV27
CASRRAGTSDYNEQFF
TGTGCCAGCAGACGCGCCGGGACTAGCGACTACAATGAGCAGTTCTTC
>TRBD2|TRBJ2-2|.|TRBV7-2
CASSKLAGTNTGELFF
TGTGCCAGCAGCAAACTAGCGGGCACGAACACCGGGGAGCTGTTTTTT
>.|TRBJ1-1|.|TRBV12-3/TRBV12-4
CASSLTVNTEAFF
TGTGCCAGCAGTTTAACAGTGAACACTGAAGCTTTCTTT
>.|TRBJ2-1|.|TRBV7-2
CASSLEGGAIGNEQFF
TGTGCCAGCAGCTTAGAAGGGGGAGCAATTGGCAATGAGCAGTTCTTC
>.|TRBJ2-3|.|TRBV24-1
CATGPGLNTDTQYF
TGTGCCACCGGTCCGGGACTTAACACAGATACGCAGTATTTT
>.|TRBJ2-2|.|TRBV7-9
CASSLVGGHTGELFF
TGTGCCAGCAGCTTAGTTGGGGGCCACACCGGGGAGCTGTTTTTT
>TRBD2|TRBJ2-1|once|TRBV3-1/TRBV3-2
CASSQSSGAYNEQFF
TGTGCCAGCAGCCAGTCTAGCGGGGCCTACAATGAGCAGTTCTTC
>.|TRBJ2-3|.|TRBV5-6
CASSQLADTQYF
TGTGCCAGCAGCCAACTAGCAGATACGCAGTATTTT
>.|TRBJ1-1|once|TRBV7-3
CASSFAGGEAEAFF
TGTGCCAGCAGCTTCGCTGGCGGGGAGGCTGAAGCTTTCTTT
>.|TRBJ1-1|.|TRBV7-8
CASSLDGGGTEAFF
TGTGCCAGCAGCTTAGATGGGGGGGGCACTGAAGCTTTCTTT